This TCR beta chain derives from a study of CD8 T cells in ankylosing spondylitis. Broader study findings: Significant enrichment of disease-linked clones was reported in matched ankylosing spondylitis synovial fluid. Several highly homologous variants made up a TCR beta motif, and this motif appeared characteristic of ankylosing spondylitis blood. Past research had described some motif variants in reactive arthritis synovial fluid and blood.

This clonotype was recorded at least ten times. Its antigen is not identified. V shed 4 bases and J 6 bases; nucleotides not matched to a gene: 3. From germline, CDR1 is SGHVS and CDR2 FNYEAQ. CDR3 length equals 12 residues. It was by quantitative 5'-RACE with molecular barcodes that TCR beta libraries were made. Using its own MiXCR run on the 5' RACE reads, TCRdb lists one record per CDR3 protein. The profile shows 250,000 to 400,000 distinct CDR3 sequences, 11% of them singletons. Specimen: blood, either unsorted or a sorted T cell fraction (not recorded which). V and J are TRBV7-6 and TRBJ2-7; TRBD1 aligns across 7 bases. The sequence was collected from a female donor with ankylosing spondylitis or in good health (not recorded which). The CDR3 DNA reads TGTGCCAGCAGCTACTCAGGGGGCGAGCAGTACTTC. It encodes CASSYSGGEQYF.